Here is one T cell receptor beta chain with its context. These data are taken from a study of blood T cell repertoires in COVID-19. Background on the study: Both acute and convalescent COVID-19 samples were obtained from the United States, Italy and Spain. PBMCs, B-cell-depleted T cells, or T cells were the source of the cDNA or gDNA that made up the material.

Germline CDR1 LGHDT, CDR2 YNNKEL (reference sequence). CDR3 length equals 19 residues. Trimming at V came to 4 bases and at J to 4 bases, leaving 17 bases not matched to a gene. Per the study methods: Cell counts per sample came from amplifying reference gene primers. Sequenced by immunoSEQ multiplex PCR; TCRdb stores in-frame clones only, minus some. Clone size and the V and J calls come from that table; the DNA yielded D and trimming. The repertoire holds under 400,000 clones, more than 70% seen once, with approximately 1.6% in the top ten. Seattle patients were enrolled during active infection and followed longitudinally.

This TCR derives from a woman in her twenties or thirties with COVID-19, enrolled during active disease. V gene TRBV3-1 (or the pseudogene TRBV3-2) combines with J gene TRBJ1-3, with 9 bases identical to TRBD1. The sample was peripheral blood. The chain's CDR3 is CASSPHHRQGVTVGNTIYF. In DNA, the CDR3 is TGTGCCAGCAGCCCGCATCATCGACAGGGGGTGACTGTCGGAAACACCATATATTTT.